The clone carrying this TCR beta chain was counted at least ten times. The antigen is unknown. Unique molecular identifiers were used in preparing the TCRbeta library. TCRdb reprocessed the PCR reads with MiXCR, giving one entry per CDR3 protein. The table shows 900,000 or so distinct CDR3 sequences, with under 20% occurring only once. This sample was included in a study of T-cell reconstitution after alpha-beta-depleted transplantation in children. Losses at the gene ends were 6 bases for V and 6 bases for J; bases not matched to a gene: 14. The CDR3 totals 17 residues. Study-wide results and caveats: The origin of high day-60 TCRbeta diversity in some patients lay in surviving recipient T cells and thymic progenitors. It was reported that alpha-beta T cells came from several hundred expanded graft clones (about two months after transplant).

The rearrangement uses TRBV12-3 or TRBV12-4 and TRBJ2-1; 10 bases map to TRBD1. Sequences were derived from PBMCs, mostly from graft donor cells, sampled 360 days after TCRalphabeta/CD19-depleted stem cell transplant. The source of this sequence is a male patient younger than 18 who had a stem cell transplant for acute lymphoblastic leukemia, so the T cells may come from the graft donor. The CDR3 region is CASRPRGQGSWGNEQFF. CDR3 bases: TGTGCCAGCAGGCCTAGGGGACAGGGGTCATGGGGCAATGAGCAGTTCTTC.